Reported below is one T cell receptor (beta chain). Its cognate antigen has yet to be identified. No much larger clonotype is one base removed from it; base qualities were not supplied. CDR1 and CDR2, per the germline V gene (reference sequence), are SGHKS and YYEKEE. CDR3 length: 15 amino acids, cysteine to phenylalanine. Of all the DNA, just the CDR3 is kept, 45 bases in frame from base 1. Germline trimming amounts to 7 bases on V and 4 bases on J, with 6 as the count of junction bases outside the gene matches. The record originates from a study of cytomegalovirus exposure and HLA in healthy donors (dated by TCRdb to about 2017). Context from the whole study: In an earlier analysis of under 600 of the donors, approximately 300 Gb of sequence data and 100 million or so unique TCR beta sequences from 150 million to 200 million T cells were reported. An early release that covered some 640 HLA-typed donors contained around 330 gigabases of sequencing data and 75 million to 100 million unique TCR sequences. Among the roughly 400 genotyped donors, approximately 77% belonged to the genetic ancestry cluster associated with self-reported Caucasian donors. The study aimed to test whether signatures of past pathogen exposure could be identified by cataloging public T cell receptors. The study profiled the T cell repertoires of about 720 subjects by immunosequencing and related them to cytomegalovirus serostatus. A separate validation cohort of roughly 130 different subjects was used in addition to the roughly 700-subject first cohort. To predict cytomegalovirus infection status, the study combined high-throughput TCR immunosequencing, statistical association of individual TCRs with disease status, and machine learning. In a later analysis, previously published TCR beta repertoires from fewer than 750 donors were re-analyzed and high-resolution HLA genotyping was added so that TCR occurrence patterns could be studied. Rather than using new phenotypic data, the later analysis identified candidate immune exposures from TCR beta sequences and from how often those sequences occurred across donors. In an earlier analysis of 500 to 650 of the donors, high-throughput TCR beta sequencing was used to judge whether each TCR beta V gene segment behaved as functional or pseudogenic. Alongside the repertoire data, information on donor age, sex, ethnicity and CMV serostatus was compiled. Genome-wide SNP genotypes for about three fifths of the roughly 700 donors were used in a later genetic analysis, which treated that subset as a discovery cohort. All discovery cohort repertoires had been generated using a single sequencing platform. HLA typing included class I and class II loci at four-digit resolution. Typing coverage differed by locus: A, B, C, DRB1 and DQB1 were typed in roughly 620-630 donors, DQA1 in about 500, DPA1 in nearly 610, and DPB1 in approximately 450. Because of strong linkage in the cohort, roughly 5 DR-DQ haplotypes were treated as single units for association and clustering. Among several hundred genotyped donors of the cohort, an average of approximately 240,000 unique TCR beta nucleotide sequences was sequenced per donor, of which about 18% were non-productive. General findings and caveats noted by the study authors: The classifier was reported to diagnose cytomegalovirus status with high specificity and sensitivity in both the original cohort and the validation cohort. A total of 150 to 200 TCR beta chains were listed by the study as associated with cytomegalovirus. This cohort had only TCR beta chains sequenced, and the lack of alpha or paired-chain data limited which features could be detected. The authors suggested that the approach could potentially be extended to other disease states and immunological phenotypes. In an earlier analysis of some 500 of the donors, most TCR beta V segments were observed in productive rearrangements about 90% or about 30% of the time, broadly matching IMGT annotations. Linkage disequilibrium might explain the correlated functional status among segregating V segments, but an unknown experimental factor could not be ruled out. A cluster of highly shared sequence variants was judged likely to represent a technical artifact of the sequencing pipeline. V-gene and J-gene trimming of TCR beta chains was associated with a missense DCLRE1C variant in a later genetic analysis, and the association was replicated in an independent cohort. Assigning TCR associations to individual alleles was difficult when HLA alleles, especially DR and DQ, strongly co-occurred. According to a later genetic analysis, donors in an Asian-associated ancestry cluster had fewer N-insertions in productive TCRs than the roughly 670-donor mean. HLA typing was unavailable for some donors at each locus, so association tests used only the typed subset. A further reported finding was that TCR beta sequences accurately predicted the HLA-A and HLA-B alleles for most subjects in the first cohort. For the cohort, immune exposure information was limited to CMV serostatus. Compared with equally common non-associated chains, HLA-associated TCR beta chains in a later analysis were more clonally expanded and had lower generation probabilities. Presence/absence analyses assumed roughly uniform sequencing depth across donors, an assumption that may not hold. A later analysis found that most CMV-associated TCR beta chains appeared HLA-restricted, with HLA associations seemingly driven largely by CMV exposure. Several of the top co-occurrence clusters appeared to be linked to parvovirus B19, influenza, CMV and Epstein-Barr virus, according to a later analysis. In vitro tests confirmed that three of the cytomegalovirus-associated TCR beta chains recognize cytomegalovirus antigens. According to a later analysis, TCR association rates differed among HLA loci, with DRB1 alleles showing the most associated TCRs and HLA-C alleles showing the fewest. Across donors, most TCR sequences were observed very rarely, whereas some public TCRs were present in many individuals. Because the 87-base-pair reads could not distinguish some IMGT-functional V segments, including TRBV6-2 and TRBV6-3, those segments were excluded. In a later analysis, 16,951 TCR beta sequences were associated with specific HLA alleles at a false discovery rate of 0.05. Because counts were too low, more than 15 rarely observed V segments, including chromosome 9 orphons, were left out of the earlier analysis of a few hundred of the donors.

The cohort was made up of about 610 healthy bone marrow donors. All cohort members were sampled while nominally healthy, although unrecorded immune exposures were likely present. The donor tested CMV seronegative and was one of the 352 seronegative cohort members. Every donor gave a peripheral blood sample, and the peripheral blood mononuclear cells from that sample were used for TCR beta sequencing. The Qiagen DNeasy Blood Extraction Kit was used to extract genomic DNA from the blood cell samples. Libraries were prepared through the immunoSEQ multiplex PCR assay. For the multiplex PCR, a mixture combining 60 forward primers for TCR Vbeta segments and 13 reverse primers for TCR Jbeta segments was used. Amplification of the CDR3 region of rearranged TCR beta genes was performed with a multiplex PCR assay on genomic DNA. On the Illumina HiSeq System, the amplified TCR beta libraries were sequenced as 87-base-pair reads. The authors' pipeline ran thus. A later analysis counted approximately 84 million unique TCR beta chains across the approximately 700 repertoires, and 9 million to 14 million of these chains were shared by at least two donors. Raw reads were error-corrected and collapsed into unique sequences by a nearest-neighbor algorithm in which closely related sequences were merged to remove PCR and sequencing errors. V, D and J gene segments were assigned by aligning CDR3 sequences to IMGT reference sequences. For a sequence to be retained, a match of at least six nucleotides to both a V gene segment and a J gene segment was required. Rearrangements were called productive when the CDR3 lacked stop codons and stayed in frame with V and J; all others were non-productive. Following IMGT convention, CDR3 was defined as the stretch from the second conserved V-encoded cysteine to the conserved J-encoded phenylalanine. The earlier analysis of 587 of the donors excluded sequences that lacked an unambiguous match to a single V gene segment. An earlier analysis of a few hundred of the donors classified V segments as functional when productive rearrangements were above 56.7% and as segregating when the standard deviation between donors was above 5%. A statistical classification framework was built to diagnose cytomegalovirus status from the catalog of TCR beta chain sequences. In a later analysis, TCR nucleotide sequences were compared against IMGT/GENE-DB human TR gene sequences so that V and J genes could be assigned. The TCRdist pipeline was used in a later analysis to assign CDR3 sequences and most-parsimonious VDJ recombination scenarios. In a later analysis, each TCR beta chain was defined by its CDR3 amino acid sequence together with its V-gene family, and reads lacking a unique V-gene family were excluded. As a way to deal with suspected cross-contamination and a sequencing artifact, a later analysis dropped hundreds of nucleotide sequences that were highly shared and had low generation probability. In a later analysis, a clonal expansion index was calculated for each public chain from normalized within-repertoire ranks of inferred template counts. Generation probabilities in a later analysis came from a VDJ recombination model fitted to out-of-frame rearrangements, and those results were checked against IGoR. A later analysis scored TCR-TCR, TCR-HLA and TCR-CMV co-occurrence with hypergeometric tests, applying a repertoire-size bias correction to TCR pairs. A later analysis estimated false discovery rates by permuting HLA or CMV assignments 20 times. A later analysis grouped co-occurring TCRs with DBSCAN, adding TCRdist sequence similarity when clustering within HLA-allele-positive subsets. For co-occurrence clustering, repertoires with fewer than 30,000 or more than 120,000 public chains were excluded, along with 5 or 6 repertoires with anomalous nucleotide sharing. In TCRdb, the immuneACCESS table is reduced to in-frame sequences with V and J assigned. These tables do not hold every clone; where another copy was compared, an unresolved V gene accounts for under half, and the others remain unexplained. V and J calls and clone size are as listed in that table; D and trimming were resolved from the DNA. Counted in this sample were around 63,000 clones; roughly three quarters of them appeared once. The ten most abundant clones make up under 3% of the sample.

This chain is built from TRBV5-5 and TRBJ2-2, and TRBD1 matches 11 of the central bases. The sequenced sample consisted of PBMCs. The clonotype comes from a woman in her thirties in good health and CMV-seronegative. CDR3 protein: CASRPGTGGTGELFF. In nucleotide form, the sequence is TGTGCCAGCCGGCCCGGGACAGGGGGCACCGGGGAGCTGTTTTTT.